The 7 T cell receptor beta chains listed next were all sequenced from one sample in a study of T cell responses to AZD1222 COVID-19 vaccine. Method: immunoSEQ multiplex PCR; TCRdb's copy keeps in-frame clones and lacks some. The data contain roughly 99,000 clones, about 90% of them singletons. The sample here was peripheral blood, taken on day 0 of AZD1222 vaccination. The source is an adult in good health.

This clone was observed a handful of times. This rearrangement joins TRBV6-6 to TRBJ1-1; unclear D gene. This CDR3 has 13 residues. V lost 7 bases and J 4 bases, leaving 13 bases between the germline ends. Germline V CDR1 and CDR2: MNHNY, SVGAGI (reference sequence). The CDR3 sequence is CASIGGWGTEAFF. In DNA, the CDR3 is TGTGCCAGCATCGGTGGGTGGGGCACTGAAGCTTTCTTT.

The rearrangement links TRBV6-2 or TRBV6-3 to TRBJ2-3; a possible D gene is TRBD2 (6 bases). Trimming removed 0 bases from V and 6 bases from J, with 25 bases in between. Germline V gene lookup returns CDR1 MNHEY and CDR2 SVGEGT. The CDR3 covers 19 residues. This CDR3 is CASSYSSPSGGASIDTQYF. CDR3 DNA: TGTGCCAGCAGTTACTCAAGTCCCTCTGGCGGGGCCTCGATTGATACGCAGTATTTT.

V is TRBV10-3 and J is TRBJ1-1, with 9 nucleotides matching TRBD1. Trimming at V came to 9 bases and at J to 1 base, leaving 3 bases not matched to a gene. The CDR3 totals 13 residues. The germline V gene has CDR1 ENHRY and CDR2 SYGVKD. CDR3 bases: TGTGCCATACAGGGGGCGAGGAACACTGAAGCTTTCTTT. Translation gives CAIQGARNTEAFF.

In DNA, the CDR3 is TGTGCCAGCAGCTTAGACCGCGCGGGTATCTATGGCTACACCTTC. Its protein is CASSLDRAGIYGYTF. The rearrangement links TRBV11-2 to TRBJ1-2; unclear D gene. Trimming took off 0 bases at V and 4 bases at J, with 12 bases between the two ends. Germline V gene sequence: CDR1 SGHAT, CDR2 FQNNGV. The CDR3 runs 15 residues.

The V gene is TRBV4-3, the J gene TRBJ2-1; D may be TRBD1 or TRBD2 (6 bases each). Germline V gene data show CDR1 as LGHNA and CDR2 as YSLEER. The CDR3 is 18 amino acids. Trimming took off 1 base at V and 3 bases at J, with 19 bases between the two ends. CDR3 nucleotide sequence: TGCGCCAGCAGCCAAGTTGGGCCGGGGGACACCGGCTACAATGAGCAGTTCTTC. This translates into CASSQVGPGDTGYNEQFF.

V is TRBV5-6 and J is TRBJ2-3, with D uncertain. V lost 2 bases and J 0 bases, leaving 4 bases between the germline ends. The CDR3 has 13 amino acids. Germline V gives CDR1 SGHDT, CDR2 YYEEEE. CDR3 DNA sequence: TGTGCCAGCAGCTTTAGTAGCACAGATACGCAGTATTTT. Its translation: CASSFSSTDTQYF.

This clone came up once. The CDR3 coding sequence is TGCGCCAGCAGCTTAGCGGGGGGGAAGGCAGATACGCAGTATTTT. It specifies CASSLAGGKADTQYF. This sequence joins TRBV5-1 and TRBJ2-3; 10 bases fit TRBD2. After removal of 2 bases from V and 4 bases from J, the junction contained 4 bases not matched to a gene. This CDR3 region has 15 residues. Germline lookup yields CDR1 SGHRS and CDR2 YFSETQ. Variable domain in full (rest from reference TRBV5-1 and TRBJ2-3): KAGVTQTPRYLIKTRGQQVTLSCSPISGHRSVSWYQQTPGQGLQFLFEYFSETQRNKGNFPGRFSGRQFSNSRSEMNVSTLELGDSALYLCASSLAGGKADTQYFGPGTRLTVL.